This T cell receptor (beta chain) was captured in a study of blood T cell repertoires in COVID-19. Repertoires were generated with immunoSEQ multiplex PCR, while TCRdb's copy carries only in-frame clones and drops some. The sample shows fewer than 300,000 clones, 75% to 95% of them seen only once. V dropped 3 bases and J dropped 8 bases, with 22 bases sitting between them. CDR3 size: 16 residues. The germline CDR1 and CDR2 sequences are ENHRY and SYGVKD. The chain links TRBV10-3 to TRBJ1-1; D is unclear. This clonotype was sampled from a young adult with COVID-19, enrolled during active disease. The sequencing input was peripheral blood. CDR3 loop: CAISDPARGVGTEAFF. The CDR3 DNA reads TGTGCCATCAGTGATCCGGCCCGGGGAGTCGGCACAGAAGCTTTCTTT.